The 3 T cell receptor beta chains given below trace back to one sample, sequenced in a study of blood T cells in healthy people across ages. Next came a second PCR, run for roughly 7 to 12 cycles, which used a sample-barcoded 5' primer along with a J-beta primer mix. Each CDR3 protein gets one entry after TCRdb re-called the 5' RACE reads with MiXCR. This table holds 720,000 or so distinct CDR3 sequences, around two fifths found once. Specimen: blood. Receptors originate from a man aged 80 or over in good health.

The chain links TRBV6-2 or TRBV6-3 to TRBJ2-3; a possible D gene is TRBD1 (6 bases). The CDR3 consists of 15 residues. The V and J ends lost 5 bases and 9 bases respectively, with 21 bases between them. The germline CDR1 and CDR2 sequences are MNHEY and SVGEGT. Here the CDR3 reads CASSRYQGHSRTQYF. The CDR3 DNA sequence: TGTGCCAGCAGTAGATATCAGGGGCACAGTCGAACGCAGTATTTT.

J is TRBJ2-1 and V is TRBV7-2; the D gene is possibly TRBD2 (6 bases). The CDR3 is 15 residues long. The V end was cut by 3 bases, the J end by 4 bases, with 13 bases between. From germline, CDR1 is SGHTA and CDR2 FQGNSA. The CDR3 reads CASSFGESGYNEQFF. The CDR3 bases are TGTGCCAGCAGCTTTGGGGAGAGCGGGTACAATGAGCAGTTCTTC.

This clonotype was picked up many times. This chain connects TRBV4-3 to TRBJ2-3; 7 bases line up with TRBD1. Trimming took 0 bases from V and 1 from J; bases not matched to a gene: 1. The CDR3 is 15 amino acids. The germline V gene encodes CDR1 LGHNA and CDR2 YSLEER. CDR3 DNA: TGCGCCAGCAGCCAAGATACAGGGGGCACAGATACGCAGTATTTT. It yields the protein CASSQDTGGTDTQYF.